This TCR beta chain was recorded in a study of blood T cell repertoires in COVID-19. At the level of the study: There were acute and convalescent COVID-19 samples, and they came from the United States, Italy and Spain. PBMCs, B-cell-depleted T cells, or T cells provided the cDNA or gDNA that made up the material.

How the authors handled the data: Using reference gene primer amplification, nucleated cell counts were estimated. The assay was immunoSEQ multiplex PCR, and TCRdb's table has in-frame clones only and misses some. V and J calls and clone size come straight from that table; D and trimming were deduced from the DNA. Of over 200,000 clones in the sample, approximately 84% are singletons; the top ten hold 7.6%. The V gene lost 0 bases and the J gene lost 5 bases, with 10 bases spanning the gap. The CDR3 covers 14 residues. Per germline, CDR1 SGHTA and CDR2 FQGNSA. Sequencing was done on a sample of peripheral blood. The sequence was collected from a woman aged 45 to 65 with active or convalescent COVID-19. The rearrangement joins TRBV7-2 to TRBJ2-5; TRBD2 is a possible D gene (5 bases). This chain's CDR3 is CASSLAKRRETQYF. The CDR3, as DNA: TGTGCCAGCAGCTTAGCGAAAAGGAGGGAGACCCAGTACTTC.